This TCR beta chain is from a study of blood T cell repertoires in COVID-19. Germline loops: CDR1 SEHNR, CDR2 FQNEAQ (reference sequence). Trimming pared 1 base from V and 5 bases from J, leaving 15 bases between. This CDR3 region has 16 residues. The sample holds one count of this clone. Assay: immunoSEQ multiplex PCR; the TCRdb copy retains only in-frame clones and omits some. The sample has some 300,000 clones, about 90% seen once. The receptor was isolated from a woman aged 45-65 years who had been exposed to COVID-19. V is TRBV7-9 and J is TRBJ1-5; weak D call: TRBD1 (6 bases). The sample taken for sequencing was PBMCs or T cells enriched from blood (not recorded which). The CDR3 sequence: CASSLDVGDKDQPQHF. The CDR3 DNA is TGTGCCAGCAGCTTAGATGTCGGGGACAAGGATCAGCCCCAGCATTTT.